The 18 T cell receptor beta chains given below trace back to one sample, sequenced in a study of cytomegalovirus exposure and HLA in healthy donors. Profiling relied on immunoSEQ multiplex PCR, and the TCRdb table lists in-frame clones only, not all of them. The sample consists of 90,000 to 130,000 clones, nearly 97% of them appearing once. The sample was PBMCs. The receptors were sampled from a young woman in good health and CMV-seronegative.

The chain carries TRBV4-1 and TRBJ1-1; D remains unclear. Germline V gene sequence: CDR1 MGHRA, CDR2 YSYEKL. The CDR3 loop spans 11 amino acids. V lost 1 base, J lost 7 bases, and 4 bases lay in between. The CDR3 here is CASSQGREAFF. The CDR3 DNA is TGCGCCAGCAGCCAAGGTCGTGAAGCTTTCTTT.

This rearrangement joins TRBV5-1 to TRBJ2-7; 8 bases line up with TRBD1. CDR3 length: 17 residues. The V and J ends lost 1 base and 1 base, in that order; junction bases with no gene match: 10. Germline CDR1 reads SGHRS; CDR2 reads YFSETQ. The chain's CDR3 is CASSLFAPRTGSYEQYF. The CDR3 DNA reads as TGCGCCAGCAGCTTGTTCGCCCCACGGACAGGGTCCTACGAGCAGTACTTC.

This chain links TRBV5-4 with TRBJ1-3; possibly TRBD1 for D (6 bases). V was clipped by 4 bases and J by 0 bases, with 14 bases between them. The germline V gene has CDR1 SGHNT and CDR2 YYREEE (reference sequence). This CDR3 comprises 16 residues. The CDR3 DNA reads as TGTGCCAGCAGCGACGGGGGGGCACTCTCTGGAAACACCATATATTTT. This sequence encodes CASSDGGALSGNTIYF.

The chain couples TRBV27 to TRBJ2-1, with TRBD1 matching over 7 bases. Per the germline V gene, CDR1 is MNHEY and CDR2 is SMNVEV (reference sequence). V lost 9 bases, J lost 12 bases, and 11 bases stayed unmatched. There are 12 residues in the CDR3. The CDR3 loop reads CASGDSLSRQFF. CDR3 coding DNA: TGTGCCAGTGGGGACAGCCTCAGCAGGCAGTTCTTC.

The genes are TRBV7-9 and TRBJ2-3, with D hard to call. The CDR3 is 13 residues long. Trimming pared 3 bases from V and 5 bases from J, leaving 9 bases between. CDR1 SEHNR and CDR2 FQNEAQ come from the germline V gene (reference sequence). Written as DNA, the CDR3 is TGTGCCAGCAGCTTCCCCGGCGGAGATACGCAGTATTTT. Translating gives CASSFPGGDTQYF.

This sequence joins TRBV28 and TRBJ2-7; TRBD1 agrees at 9 bases. This CDR3 is 16 amino acids long. After removal of 3 bases from V and 3 bases from J, the junction contained 9 bases not matched to a gene. Germline CDR1 and CDR2: MDHEN and SYDVKM. The CDR3 DNA follows: TGTGCCAGCAGTTTTCCCAGGACAGGGGCTTACTACGAGCAGTACTTC. Its translation: CASSFPRTGAYYEQYF.

The V call is TRBV5-6, the J call TRBJ2-7; TRBD2 might be the D (5 bases). Trimming shortened V by 4 bases and J by 6 bases, and 20 bases separated the two germline ends. This CDR3 has 15 amino acids. CDR1 and CDR2 (germline): SGHDT, YYEEEE. The CDR3, as DNA: TGTGCCAGCAGCGGGTCGACGAGCCCTCGGGGCGAGCAGTACTTC. Translation gives CASSGSTSPRGEQYF.

Only one count was recorded for this clone. The rearrangement links TRBV11-1 to TRBJ2-5; tentatively, D is TRBD1 (5 bases). Germline V CDR1 and CDR2: SGHAT, FQDESV (reference sequence). Trimming shortened V by 5 bases and J by 4 bases, and 23 bases separated the two germline ends. The CDR3 loop spans 17 amino acids. CDR3 protein: CASSLTTRTTGLETQYF. CDR3 bases: TGTGCCAGCAGCCTCACCACCCGGACCACAGGCTTAGAGACCCAGTACTTC.

The V and J genes are TRBV7-8 and TRBJ1-1; 9 nucleotides agree with TRBD1. CDR1 and CDR2 from the germline V gene are SGHVS and FQNEAQ. V lost 2 bases to trimming and J lost 2 bases; unmatched junction nucleotides: 6. This CDR3 has 16 amino acids. The CDR3 DNA follows: TGTGCCAGCAGCTTACGGACAGGGGCGAGAAACACTGAAGCTTTCTTT. Its protein is CASSLRTGARNTEAFF.

V usage is TRBV5-8 and J usage is TRBJ1-2; D unresolved. Germline V lookup: CDR1 SGHTS, CDR2 YDEGEE. CDR3 length: 12 amino acids. V gave up 4 bases and J gave up 7 bases, with 11 bases separating them. Here the CDR3 reads CASSPMSGGYTF. As DNA, the CDR3 is TGTGCCAGCAGCCCTATGTCGGGTGGCTACACCTTC.

CDR3 sequence (DNA): TGTGCCAGCTCACCACCCGTGGGGGACAGGGGCAATCAGCCCCAGCATTTT. Protein: CASSPPVGDRGNQPQHF. The chain uses TRBV18 and TRBJ1-5; 9 bases map to TRBD1. With V trimmed by 0 bases and J by 2 bases, 5 bases remained unmatched. Germline V CDR1 and CDR2: KGHSH, LQKENI. CDR3 length: 17 amino acids. The full variable domain, in which reference TRBV18 and TRBJ1-5 provide the parts outside the CDR3, is NAGVMQNPRHLVRRRGQEARLRCSPMKGHSHVYWYRQLPEEGLKFMVYLQKENIIDESGMPKERFSAEFPKEGPSILRIQQVVRGDSAAYFCASSPPVGDRGNQPQHFGDGTRLSIL.

V gene TRBV6-5 combines with J gene TRBJ2-1; TRBD2 is a possible D gene (5 bases). V dropped 8 bases and J dropped 3 bases, with 14 bases sitting between them. Germline CDR1 MNHEY, CDR2 SVGAGI. The CDR3 spans 14 residues. This chain's CDR3 is CASSPLARYNEQFF. For the CDR3, the DNA is TGTGCCAGCTCCCCCCTAGCACGCTACAATGAGCAGTTCTTC.

The sample holds one count of this clone. The chain recombines TRBV28 with TRBJ1-1, with D maybe TRBD1 (5 bases). V gave up 5 bases and J gave up 1 base, with 8 bases separating them. Germline loops: CDR1 MDHEN, CDR2 SYDVKM. The CDR3 totals 13 residues. CDR3 sequence (DNA): TGTGCCAGCAGTCCCGGGGGGAACACTGAAGCTTTCTTT. Its protein is CASSPGGNTEAFF.

The V and J genes are TRBV28 and TRBJ1-4, with a possible D match to TRBD1 (6 bases). CDR3 length: 16 residues. Deletions cut 1 base from V and 8 bases from J, with 17 bases between. Germline lookup yields CDR1 MDHEN and CDR2 SYDVKM. This chain's CDR3 is CASSLLEGRGKEKLFF. The CDR3 DNA reads as TGTGCCAGCAGTTTATTGGAAGGCAGGGGCAAGGAAAAACTGTTTTTT.

This chain uses TRBV28 with TRBJ1-1, with TRBD1 identical over 8 bases. Trimming removed 4 bases from V and 8 bases from J; junction bases left unmatched: 9. Germline V gene data show CDR1 as MDHEN and CDR2 as SYDVKM. The CDR3 has 14 residues. The CDR3 region is CASSSRGPGGEAFF. CDR3 DNA sequence: TGTGCCAGCAGTTCCAGGGGGCCCGGGGGGGAAGCTTTCTTT. The full variable domain, its missing parts supplied by reference TRBV28 and TRBJ1-1, is DVKVTQSSRYLVKRTGEKVFLECVQDMDHENMFWYRQDPGLGLRLIYFSYDVKMKEKGDIPEGYSVSREKKERFSLILESASTNQTSMYLCASSSRGPGGEAFFGQGTRLTVV.

J is TRBJ2-5 and V is TRBV5-1; the D gene is possibly TRBD2 (7 bases). Trimming stripped 4 bases from V and 4 bases from J, with 26 bases between. This CDR3 has 18 residues. In germline, CDR1 is SGHRS, CDR2 YFSETQ. CDR3 residues: CASSRERGDYLSRETQYF. DNA for the CDR3: TGCGCCAGCAGCCGTGAAAGGGGGGACTATTTGTCACGAGAGACCCAGTACTTC.

The chain is built from TRBV5-1 and TRBJ2-1; TRBD2 aligns across 9 bases. Germline CDR1 is SGHRS and CDR2 is YFSETQ. V gave up 4 bases and J gave up 4 bases; unmatched junction bases: 12. The CDR3 has 17 amino acids. This CDR3 is CASSLWRGTSLYNEQFF. The CDR3 DNA reads as TGCGCCAGCAGCCTATGGCGCGGGACTAGCCTGTACAATGAGCAGTTCTTC.

The genes are TRBV5-1 and TRBJ2-1, with 14 bases lining up with TRBD2. The trim removed 1 base at V and 1 base at J, leaving 4 bases unmatched. Germline lookup yields CDR1 SGHRS and CDR2 YFSETQ. The CDR3 runs to 18 residues. This CDR3 is CASSLRGLAGESYNEQFF. The CDR3 DNA is TGCGCCAGCAGCTTGAGGGGACTAGCGGGGGAGTCCTACAATGAGCAGTTCTTC.